These T cell receptor beta chains were read from a single sample in a study of T cell responses to AZD1222 COVID-19 vaccine. Assay used: immunoSEQ multiplex PCR; TCRdb lists only in-frame clones, some missing. This table holds around 80,000 clones, under 90% found once. Sequences were derived from peripheral blood, sampled 28 days after the second AZD1222 dose. The receptors derive from an adult who received the AZD1222 COVID-19 vaccine. Each CDR3 is given with its conserved first and last residue. A D gene is named only where the DNA matches it firmly. Expanded clones get a size class; other rows say once, few or many, or leave the size out.

NA	TRBV30	TRBJ2-7	NA	14	CAWSRQGPSYEQYF	TGTGCCTGGAGTCGTCAGGGTCCCTCCTACGAGCAGTACTTC
NA	TRBV6-5	TRBJ1-4	NA	12	CASSYGGGKLFF	TGTGCCAGCAGTTACGGAGGAGGAAAACTGTTTTTT
NA	TRBV6-5	TRBJ2-7	NA	14	CASSYSNRAGEQYF	TGTGCCAGCAGTTATTCCAACAGGGCAGGGGAGCAGTACTTC
NA	TRBV7-9	TRBJ1-2	NA	14	CASSQERDSYGYTF	TGTGCCAGCAGCCAGGAGAGGGATTCCTATGGCTACACCTTC
NA	TRBV5-1	TRBJ2-7	NA	11	CASSTDSGQYF	TGCGCCAGCAGCACCGATTCTGGTCAGTACTTC
NA	TRBV6-2/TRBV6-3	TRBJ1-1	TRBD1	15	CASSLTGQGNTEAFF	TGTGCCAGCAGTTTGACGGGACAGGGGAACACTGAAGCTTTCTTT
once	TRBV30	TRBJ1-2	TRBD1	13	CAWSEQGAGGYTF	TGTGCCTGGAGTGAACAGGGGGCAGGGGGCTACACCTTC
NA	TRBV27	TRBJ1-3	NA	19	CASSLSGSLLYRSGNTIYF	TGTGCCAGCAGTCTCTCCGGGTCTCTCCTTTACCGCTCTGGAAACACCATATATTTT
NA	TRBV30	TRBJ2-5	NA	13	CAWNSGSQETQYF	TGTGCCTGGAACTCAGGGTCCCAAGAGACCCAGTACTTC
NA	TRBV19	TRBJ1-5	NA	15	CASSIDTFSNQPQHF	TGTGCCAGTAGTATAGATACATTTAGCAATCAGCCCCAGCATTTT
once	TRBV5-1	TRBJ1-2	NA	15	CASSKNYPGLLGYTF	TGCGCCAGCAGCAAAAATTACCCGGGACTCCTGGGCTACACCTTC
NA	TRBV29-1	TRBJ2-1	TRBD2	16	CSVEPLGAGANNEQFF	TGCAGCGTTGAACCCCTAGGGGCGGGAGCGAACAATGAGCAGTTCTTC
few	TRBV7-2	TRBJ2-5	NA	17	CASSLASGRRQQETQYF	TGTGCCAGCAGCTTAGCGAGTGGTCGAAGGCAGCAAGAGACCCAGTACTTC
NA	TRBV6-5	TRBJ1-4	NA	15	CASSLFGGSNEKLFF	TGTGCCAGCAGTTTATTCGGGGGCAGCAATGAAAAACTGTTTTTT
few	TRBV4-1	TRBJ1-2	NA	15	CASSHPWGDLEGYTF	TGCGCCAGCAGCCATCCTTGGGGGGACTTGGAAGGCTACACCTTC
NA	TRBV19	TRBJ1-6	NA	13	CASSIDFNSPLHF	TGTGCCAGTAGTATTGACTTTAATTCACCCCTCCACTTT
few	TRBV27	TRBJ1-1	NA	13	CASSLLGGTEAFF	TGTGCCAGCAGTTTGTTAGGGGGCACTGAAGCTTTCTTT
NA	TRBV27	TRBJ1-2	NA	13	CASSPLDSYGYTF	TGTGCCAGCAGTCCTTTGGACAGTTATGGCTACACCTTC
NA	TRBV2	TRBJ2-2	NA	15	CASSKRGSNTGELFF	TGTGCCAGCAGTAAACGTGGGTCGAACACCGGGGAGCTGTTTTTT
NA	TRBV6-2/TRBV6-3	TRBJ1-3	NA	13	CASSRATGNTIYF	TGTGCCAGCAGTCGTGCGACTGGAAACACCATATATTTT
few	TRBV19	TRBJ2-7	TRBD2	15	CASTPSGRAPYEQYF	TGTGCCAGTACCCCTAGCGGGAGGGCCCCCTACGAGCAGTACTTC
NA	TRBV4-3	TRBJ2-3	NA	18	CASSPEIGFIVGTDTQYF	TGCGCCAGCAGCCCGGAAATTGGGTTTATCGTGGGAACAGATACGCAGTATTTT
NA	TRBV2	TRBJ2-7	TRBD2	15	CASSRGLAVSYEQYF	TGTGCCAGCAGTCGGGGACTAGCGGTCTCCTACGAGCAGTACTTC
NA	TRBV6-6	TRBJ1-2	NA	13	CASKQGSAGGYTF	TGTGCCAGCAAGCAAGGGAGTGCGGGTGGCTACACCTTC
NA	TRBV4-2	TRBJ1-1	NA	11	CASRRNTEAFF	TGTGCCAGCAGACGAAACACTGAAGCTTTCTTT
NA	TRBV14	TRBJ2-4	NA	14	CASSLAVAKNIQYF	TGTGCCAGCAGTCTAGCAGTAGCCAAAAACATTCAGTACTTC
NA	TRBV6-5	TRBJ2-5	NA	11	CASSSKTANYF	TGTGCCAGCAGTTCTAAGACAGCTAATTACTTC
NA	TRBV11-3	TRBJ2-1	NA	13	CASSSTDYNEQFF	TGTGCCAGCAGCTCGACTGATTACAATGAGCAGTTCTTC
NA	TRBV5-1	TRBJ1-2	TRBD1	16	CASSLVAGGEHYGYTF	TGCGCCAGCAGCTTGGTTGCAGGGGGCGAGCACTATGGCTACACCTTC
NA	TRBV19	TRBJ2-2	NA	15	CASSIGPINTGELFF	TGTGCCAGTAGTATAGGGCCGATAAACACCGGGGAGCTGTTTTTT
NA	TRBV7-3	TRBJ1-2	TRBD1	13	CASSLMGQLTYTF	TGTGCCAGCAGCTTAATGGGACAGCTAACCTACACCTTC
once	TRBV7-3	TRBJ2-2	TRBD2	17	CASSLMGLAEGAGELFF	TGTGCCAGCAGCTTAATGGGACTAGCGGAGGGAGCCGGGGAGCTGTTTTTT
NA	TRBV7-2	TRBJ2-3	NA	16	CASSLRLPPSTDTQYF	TGTGCCAGCAGCTTAAGGCTTCCCCCAAGCACAGATACGCAGTATTTT
NA	TRBV10-3	TRBJ2-3	TRBD2	14	CAGRSSGSRDTQYF	TGTGCCGGCCGATCTAGCGGGAGTCGAGATACGCAGTATTTT
NA	TRBV4-3	TRBJ2-2	NA	14	CASSQVLGTGELFF	TGCGCCAGCAGCCAAGTCTTGGGCACCGGGGAGCTGTTTTTT
NA	TRBV7-2	TRBJ2-5	NA	15	CASSHLFIARGTQYF	TGTGCCAGCAGCCACCTTTTTATAGCGCGAGGGACCCAGTACTTC
NA	TRBV28	TRBJ2-3	TRBD1	15	CASSLTGKRTDTQYF	TGTGCCAGCAGTTTGACAGGGAAACGCACAGATACGCAGTATTTT
NA	TRBV3-1/TRBV3-2	TRBJ1-6	TRBD1	16	CASSQPGTGTREPLHF	TGTGCCAGCAGCCAGCCCGGGACAGGTACCCGGGAACCCCTCCACTTT
NA	TRBV4-1	TRBJ1-5	NA	14	CASSQDYQGQPQHF	TGCGCCAGCAGCCAAGACTACCAGGGCCAGCCCCAGCATTTT
NA	TRBV4-3	TRBJ2-3	NA	15	CASSQDRRVADTQYF	TGCGCCAGCAGCCAAGATAGAAGGGTGGCAGATACGCAGTATTTT
NA	TRBV9	TRBJ2-3	TRBD2	15	CASSAGTSGEDTQYF	TGTGCCAGCAGCGCCGGGACTAGCGGGGAGGATACGCAGTATTTT
NA	TRBV2	TRBJ1-5	NA	14	CASSDVTADQPQHF	TGTGCCAGCAGTGACGTGACAGCCGATCAGCCCCAGCATTTT
NA	TRBV28	TRBJ2-7	TRBD1	20	CASSSWRKYGSRGLSYEQYF	TGTGCCAGCAGTTCCTGGAGGAAATACGGATCCAGGGGGCTATCCTACGAGCAGTACTTC
few	TRBV9	TRBJ1-6	NA	14	CASSVSGRDSPLHF	TGTGCCAGCAGCGTGTCGGGACGAGATTCACCCCTCCACTTT
few	TRBV27	TRBJ2-7	TRBD2	13	CASTSPGGYEQYF	TGTGCCAGCACCTCTCCGGGGGGCTACGAGCAGTACTTC
once	TRBV10-3	TRBJ1-6	TRBD1	14	CAISLGQGNSPLHF	TGTGCCATCAGTTTGGGACAGGGGAATTCACCCCTCCACTTT